A single sample is the source of the 32 T cell receptor beta chains below, sequenced in a study of CD8+ T cells in alopecia areata. Sample treatment: oral pan-JAK inhibitor, 5-10 mg twice daily. RNA, once extracted, was reverse transcribed into cDNA for use as the sequencing template. Profiling relied on immunoSEQ multiplex PCR, and the TCRdb table lists in-frame clones only, not all of them. The sample has fewer than 150,000 clones, 82% seen once. The sample in question was CD8+ T cells sorted from blood, obtained at week 4, from a patient treated with tofacitinib. The receptors derive from a human donor with alopecia areata.

The chain uses TRBV30 and TRBJ2-5; no definite D call. The end of the DNA aligns better with TRBJ2-7, so the J call may be wrong. CDR1 is GTSNPN and CDR2 is SVGIG in the germline V gene (reference sequence). The CDR3 is made up of 11 amino acids. This CDR3 reads CAWSVSYEQYF. In DNA, the CDR3 is TGTGCCTGGAGTGTTTCCTACGAGCAGTACTTC.

The V call is TRBV11-1, the J call TRBJ2-1; TRBD2 matches 8 bases. With 4 bases clipped from V and 4 bases from J, the junction kept 9 bases outside the gene matches. This CDR3 region has 16 residues. CDR1 and CDR2 from the germline V gene are SGHAT and FQDESV (reference sequence). The CDR3 region has the DNA TGTGCCAGCAGCTCCATCGGGGGGGCTTTGTACAATGAGCAGTTCTTC. Protein sequence: CASSSIGGALYNEQFF.

This chain joins TRBV5-6 and TRBJ2-3; D tentatively reads TRBD1 or TRBD2 (5 bases each). Looked up from germline, CDR1 is SGHDT and CDR2 is YYEEEE. Between the trimmed V and J ends, which lost 3 bases and 4 bases, there was a span of 15 bases. The length of the CDR3 is 15 residues. CDR3 DNA sequence: TGTGCCAGCAGCTCCGGGACGGGCTTCGCAGATACGCAGTATTTT. Its protein product is CASSSGTGFADTQYF.

To note about this clone: A junction end diverges from the germline sequence, so it may reflect a read error. This rearrangement joins TRBV7-9 to TRBJ1-2; D perhaps matches TRBD1 (6 bases). CDR1 and CDR2 (germline): SEHNR, FQNEAQ (reference sequence). The length of the CDR3 is 15 residues. CDR3 in DNA: TGCGCCAGCAGCCAGGGGAGTAAGTCTAACTATGGCTACACCTTC. Translation: CASSQGSKSNYGYTF.

The CDR3 here is CASSELAGKGPDIQYF. CDR3 nucleotides: TGTGCCAGCAGTGAACTCGCGGGAAAAGGGCCGGACATTCAGTACTTC. The V gene is TRBV2, the J gene TRBJ2-4; D possibly corresponds to TRBD2 (6 bases). The CDR3 totals 16 residues. The germline V gene encodes CDR1 SNHLY and CDR2 FYNNEI. V lost 2 bases and J lost 8, with 19 bases in between. Full variable domain (rest looked up from reference TRBV2 and TRBJ2-4): EPEVTQTPSHQVTQMGQEVILRCVPISNHLYFYWYRQILGQKVEFLVSFYNNEISEKSEIFDDQFSVERPDGSNFTLKIRSTKLEDSAMYFCASSELAGKGPDIQYFGAGTRLSVL.

V usage is TRBV4-1 and J usage is TRBJ2-1, with 10 bases aligning to TRBD2. The CDR3 has 16 amino acids. Germline CDR1 reads MGHRA; CDR2 reads YSYEKL. Trimming took 0 bases from V and 3 from J; bases not matched to a gene: 2. The CDR3 region is CASSQDGLAVYNEQFF. DNA of the CDR3: TGCGCCAGCAGCCAAGATGGACTAGCGGTCTACAATGAGCAGTTCTTC.

The chain has TRBV7-9 and TRBJ2-7; 7 nucleotides agree with TRBD1. With V trimmed by 2 bases and J by 0 bases, 7 bases remained unmatched. The CDR3 totals 16 residues. Germline V gene data show CDR1 as SEHNR and CDR2 as FQNEAQ (reference sequence). The CDR3 coding sequence is TGTGCCAGCAGCTTATCCACCGGGACAGCCTCCTACGAGCAGTACTTC. Translating it yields CASSLSTGTASYEQYF.

The chain is built from TRBV6-5 and TRBJ1-1; D is uncertain. The V and J ends lost 2 bases and 4 bases respectively, with 11 bases between them. The CDR3 length is 14 residues. The germline V gene encodes CDR1 MNHEY and CDR2 SVGAGI. The CDR3 spells CASSYGGRGTEAFF. The CDR3, as DNA: TGTGCCAGCAGTTACGGAGGAAGAGGCACTGAAGCTTTCTTT.

The gene calls are TRBV7-9 and TRBJ2-5, with D maybe TRBD1 (6 bases). The CDR3 has 13 residues. Germline V gene sequence: CDR1 SEHNR, CDR2 FQNEAQ (reference sequence). V lost 6 bases, J lost 4 bases, and 12 bases lay in between. The CDR3 reads CASRTGSVETQYF. The CDR3 DNA is TGTGCCAGCAGAACAGGGTCGGTAGAGACCCAGTACTTC.

This clone was seen only once. The J gene is TRBJ2-1, the V gene TRBV29-1, with D tentatively TRBD1 (5 bases). The germline CDR1 and CDR2 sequences are SQVTM and ANQGSEA. Between the trimmed V and J ends, which lost 6 bases and 7 bases, there was a span of 10 bases. The CDR3 totals 11 residues. CDR3 loop: CSVFRVNEQFF. For the CDR3, the DNA is TGCAGCGTATTCAGGGTGAATGAGCAGTTCTTC.

The chain uses TRBV21-1 and TRBJ2-7; the table assigns TRBD1, which was not confirmed against the DNA. TRBV21-1 is listed as a pseudogene. The CDR3 has 14 residues. For the CDR3, the DNA is TGTGCCAGCAGTCAGGGGGCCCATCGGTACGAGCAGTACTTC. As protein: CASSQGAHRYEQYF.

This clone was observed once. CDR3 loop: CASSLWQGQETQYF. CDR3 DNA: TGTGCCAGCAGCTTGTGGCAGGGCCAAGAGACCCAGTACTTC. The chain combines TRBV5-4 with TRBJ2-5, with a weak D call TRBD1 (5 bases). The CDR3 is 14 residues long. The V and J ends lost 1 base and 1 base respectively, with 8 bases between them. Per germline, CDR1 SGHNT and CDR2 YYREEE (reference sequence).

V is TRBV6-5 and J is TRBJ2-7, with D possibly being TRBD2 (6 bases). The CDR3 has 15 amino acids. Trimming took off 2 bases at V and 2 bases at J, with 13 bases between the two ends. Germline V gene lookup returns CDR1 MNHEY and CDR2 SVGAGI. CDR3 nucleotide sequence: TGTGCCAGCAGTTACGAGCGGGCGGCCGCCTACGAGCAGTACTTC. Protein sequence: CASSYERAAAYEQYF.

The V and J genes are TRBV15 and TRBJ2-1, with 8 bases fitting TRBD2. Trimming took 1 base from V and 4 from J; bases not matched to a gene: 15. This CDR3 is built from 19 residues. In germline, CDR1 is LNHNV, CDR2 YYDKDF (reference sequence). Here the CDR3 DNA reads TGTGCCACCAGCAGAGGCCTCGGGGCGGGGGGCCCTCTTTACAATGAGCAGTTCTTC. As protein: CATSRGLGAGGPLYNEQFF. The full variable domain, completed using reference TRBV15 and TRBJ2-1, is DAMVIQNPRYQVTQFGKPVTLSCSQTLNHNVMYWYQQKSSQAPKLLFHYYDKDFNNEADTPDNFQSRRPNTSFCFLDIRSPGLGDTAMYLCATSRGLGAGGPLYNEQFFGPGTRLTVL.

CDR3 protein: CAWSDGREAFF. The CDR3 DNA reads as TGTGCCTGGAGTGACGGGCGTGAAGCTTTCTTT. This rearrangement joins TRBV30 to TRBJ1-1; D unresolved. CDR1 is GTSNPN and CDR2 is SVGIG in the germline V gene (reference sequence). The CDR3 totals 11 residues. Trimming pared 1 base from V and 7 bases from J, leaving 7 bases between. The full variable domain, completed using reference TRBV30 and TRBJ1-1, is SQTIHQWPATLVQPVGSPLSLECTVEGTSNPNLYWYRQAAGRGLQLLFYSVGIGQISSEVPQNLSASRPQDRQFILSSKKLLLSDSGFYLCAWSDGREAFFGQGTRLTVV.

The genes are TRBV4-2 and TRBJ1-4; D might be TRBD1 (5 bases). V lost 0 bases to trimming and J lost 3 bases, with 11 bases between them. The germline CDR1 and CDR2 sequences are LGHNA and YNFKEQ. The CDR3 consists of 16 residues. CDR3 sequence (DNA): TGTGCCAGCAGCCAAGATGGGACGCGGCCTAATGAAAAACTGTTTTTT. It encodes CASSQDGTRPNEKLFF.

This chain links TRBV6-5 with TRBJ1-2; no clear D. Germline V lookup: CDR1 MNHEY, CDR2 SVGAGI. This CDR3 contains 12 residues. Trimming took 5 bases from V and 6 from J, leaving 10 bases between them. This CDR3 reads CASSNPVDGYTF. The CDR3 DNA sequence: TGTGCCAGCAGTAACCCTGTGGATGGCTACACCTTC.

This clone was counted once. This sample includes further DNA sequences coding for the same CDR3. The V gene is TRBV4-1, the J gene TRBJ2-2; 10 positions match TRBD2. CDR1 is MGHRA and CDR2 is YSYEKL in the germline V gene. The junction had 6 bases not matched to a gene; V was cut back by 4 bases and J by 7 bases. CDR3 size: 15 residues. CDR3 sequence: CASSLLAGGNGELFF. The CDR3 nucleotides read TGCGCCAGCAGCCTATTAGCGGGGGGCAACGGGGAGCTGTTTTTT.

This clone was observed many times. The chain is built from TRBV7-2 and TRBJ2-2; D is unclear. This CDR3 is built from 12 residues. In germline, CDR1 is SGHTA, CDR2 FQGNSA. Trimming cost V 6 bases and J 6 bases, with 8 bases left between them. CDR3 DNA: TGTGCCAGCAGATACTTGCCCGGGGAGCTGTTTTTT. It yields the protein CASRYLPGELFF.

V usage is TRBV5-4 and J usage is TRBJ2-3; 9 bases align to TRBD2. This CDR3 contains 18 residues. CDR1 is SGHNT and CDR2 is YYREEE in the germline V gene (reference sequence). The J segment lost 0 bases and the V segment lost 0 bases, leaving 8 bases of the junction unmatched. The CDR3 reads CASSLGLAGRLSTDTQYF. The CDR3 bases are TGTGCCAGCAGCTTGGGCCTAGCGGGGAGACTTAGCACAGATACGCAGTATTTT.

V and J are TRBV4-1 and TRBJ2-3; D is possibly TRBD1 or TRBD2 (6 bases each). There are 15 residues in the CDR3. Germline CDR1 is MGHRA and CDR2 is YSYEKL. Trimming cost V 5 bases and J 2 bases, with 14 bases left between them. The CDR3 coding sequence is TGCGCCAGCAGCTTGAGAGGGGGGCCCACAGATACGCAGTATTTT. It specifies CASSLRGGPTDTQYF.

The chain combines TRBV4-2 with TRBJ1-1, with D uncertain. The CDR3 consists of 13 residues. Germline CDR1 reads LGHNA; CDR2 reads YNFKEQ. Trimming stripped 4 bases from V and 4 bases from J, with 10 bases between. The CDR3 DNA follows: TGTGCCAGCAGCCCCGGCGGAGGCACTGAAGCTTTCTTT. Amino acid sequence: CASSPGGGTEAFF.

The V gene is TRBV7-9, the J gene TRBJ2-3; D gene unclear. V lost 3 bases and J lost 0, with 7 bases in between. Germline CDR1 and CDR2: SEHNR and FQNEAQ (reference sequence). This CDR3 is built from 14 residues. This CDR3 reads CASSLVESTDTQYF. For the CDR3, the DNA is TGTGCCAGCAGCTTGGTAGAGAGCACAGATACGCAGTATTTT.

The chain uses TRBV7-6 and TRBJ2-1; 9 bases align to TRBD2. The CDR3 contains 16 residues. The germline V gene encodes CDR1 SGHVS and CDR2 FNYEAQ. V dropped 4 bases and J dropped 5; count of bases not matched to a gene: 9. The CDR3 region is CASSSSLAGRNNEQFF. CDR3 sequence (DNA): TGTGCCAGCAGCTCTTCTCTAGCGGGGAGAAACAATGAGCAGTTCTTC.

The chain combines TRBV27 with TRBJ2-1; D may be TRBD2 (5 bases). The CDR3 sequence is 12 residues long. Per the germline V gene, CDR1 is MNHEY and CDR2 is SMNVEV (reference sequence). With 3 bases removed from V and 8 bases from J, the gap between germline ends came to 8 bases. In DNA, the CDR3 is TGTGCCAGCAGTTTTGGGAGCGATGAGCAGTTCTTC. This encodes CASSFGSDEQFF.

This chain connects TRBV27 to TRBJ2-2; the D is unclear. The CDR3 is 14 amino acids. Germline V gene sequence: CDR1 MNHEY, CDR2 SMNVEV (reference sequence). Between the trimmed V and J ends, which lost 6 bases and 3 bases, there was a span of 11 bases. CDR3 nucleotide sequence: TGTGCCAGCAGACCAAACCCTTACACCGGGGAGCTGTTTTTT. Translation gives CASRPNPYTGELFF.

This clone was observed a few times. The J gene is TRBJ2-1, the V gene TRBV5-1; possibly TRBD1 for D (5 bases). CDR3 length equals 15 residues. Germline values: CDR1 SGHRS, CDR2 YFSETQ. V was shortened by 0 bases and J by 8 bases, with 15 bases between the two germline ends. The CDR3 DNA reads TGCGCCAGCAGCTTGGAGACAGTGGAGATCGATGAGCAGTTCTTC. Encoded protein: CASSLETVEIDEQFF.

This chain links TRBV29-1 with TRBJ2-7; 7 bases align to TRBD1. This CDR3 has 16 residues. The germline V gene has CDR1 SQVTM and CDR2 ANQGSEA. Trimming at V came to 1 base and at J to 3 bases, leaving 12 bases not matched to a gene. The CDR3 DNA follows: TGCAGCGTTGAAGCCAGGGGGTTCAATAGTGGCTACGAGCAGTACTTC. Protein: CSVEARGFNSGYEQYF.

The chain links TRBV7-9 to TRBJ2-2; D is possibly TRBD1 (7 bases). The CDR3 is 17 residues long. The germline V gene has CDR1 SEHNR and CDR2 FQNEAQ (reference sequence). V shed 5 bases and J shed 2 bases, with 18 bases lying between them. The DNA of the CDR3 is TGTGCCAGCAGCCTGGCGGGACAGTTTTCAAACACCGGGGAGCTGTTTTTT. Its translation is CASSLAGQFSNTGELFF.

The genes are TRBV7-9 and TRBJ1-1; 8 bases agree with TRBD1. The trim removed 4 bases at V and 5 bases at J, leaving 15 bases unmatched. This CDR3 spans 17 amino acids. Germline values: CDR1 SEHNR, CDR2 FQNEAQ (reference sequence). CDR3 protein: CASSYRTGKAGVTEAFF. In DNA, the CDR3 is TGTGCCAGCAGCTACAGGACAGGGAAGGCCGGGGTGACTGAAGCTTTCTTT.

The rearrangement uses TRBV2 and TRBJ2-3; D gene unclear. This CDR3 contains 11 residues. Trimming removed 7 bases at V and 3 bases at J, with 5 bases between. Germline V gives CDR1 SNHLY, CDR2 FYNNEI. The DNA for the CDR3 is TGTGCCAGCATTGCAACAGATACGCAGTATTTT. This gives the protein CASIATDTQYF. Supplemented by reference TRBV2 and TRBJ2-3, the full variable domain reads EPEVTQTPSHQVTQMGQEVILRCVPISNHLYFYWYRQILGQKVEFLVSFYNNEISEKSEIFDDQFSVERPDGSNFTLKIRSTKLEDSAMYFCASIATDTQYFGPGTRLTVL.

The chain recombines TRBV4-1 with TRBJ2-3; 9 bases are shared with TRBD2. Germline CDR1 MGHRA, CDR2 YSYEKL. Trimming cost V 4 bases and J 7 bases; bases outside gene matches: 15. The CDR3 has 17 amino acids. CDR3 amino acids: CASSPNSGGPPSYTQYF. Here the CDR3 DNA reads TGCGCCAGCAGCCCTAATAGCGGGGGCCCCCCCTCTTATACGCAGTATTTT.